This T cell receptor beta chain was sequenced for a study of monozygotic twins with inflammatory bowel disease (dated by TCRdb to about 2019). General notes on the study: The complete study included approximately 30 monozygotic twin pairs: 19 IBD-discordant Danish pairs and nine German pairs, of which four were IBD-concordant and five were IBD-discordant. The search for disease-associated traits relied mainly on comparing, within discordant pairs, IBD patients with their genetically identical healthy co-twins. Each individual had, on average, about 151 000 unique TCRalpha sequences and 181 000 unique TCRbeta sequences available for analysis.

Concerning this clonotype itself: Its antigen remains undetermined.

Library generation was performed with 5' RACE. Preparation of each TCR library used about 4,000 ng of total RNA. For each sample, cDNA synthesis with SMARTScribe reverse transcriptase was split into eight separate reactions. During cDNA synthesis, unique molecular identifiers containing a 6-nucleotide sample barcode were introduced by template switching. Two nested PCRs of approximately 16 and 10 cycles amplified the TCRalpha and TCRbeta cDNA, and bead purification followed each PCR. Before amplification, the cDNA was both treated with uracil DNA-glycosylase and purified with the QIAquick PCR purification kit. The second PCR was the step at which Illumina TruSeq-compatible adapters and sample-specific barcodes were added. Library quality and concentration were assessed using TapeStation and Qubit, and 4.5 to 5.5 ng of each library was pooled. The pooled libraries were sequenced with 2 x 100 bp reads and custom sequencing primers on an Illumina HiSeq2500 single-index Rapid Run. As for the original processing: PCR and sequencing errors were corrected by UMI-based consensus assembly using MiGEC version 1.2.6. V(D)J alignment, clonotype assembly and CDR3 extraction were performed with MiXCR version 2.1.1. Normalisation of gene usage, clonotype sharing and MAIT/NKT TCR abundance was achieved by analysing the top 1000, 10 000 and 20 000 clonotypes per sample. After downsampling to 27 000 UMIs, diversity was calculated as the inverse Simpson index using the vegan R package. Paired Mann-Whitney U tests on discordant twin pairs were used, with Benjamini-Hochberg multiple-testing correction. TCRdb reprocessed the reads and assigns one entry to each CDR3 protein sequence, leaving out DNA. These V and J calls rely on TCRdb rather than the paper's analysis. This sample's listing comprises roughly 320,000 distinct CDR3 sequences. The leading ten clones occupy roughly 5.3% of the sample.

From each donor, an approximately 2.5 ml peripheral blood sample was drawn into PAXgene tubes and stored at -80 degrees C. Total RNA was isolated from whole blood with the PAXgene blood miRNA kit on an automated QIAcube, without T cell sorting. Deep TCRalpha and TCRbeta repertoire profiling with unique molecular barcoding was performed on peripheral blood of monozygotic twin pairs concordant or discordant for inflammatory bowel disease. Smoking habits were recorded for all twin pairs, and individuals were classified as current, former or never smokers. What the study reported, not specific to this receptor: Compared with healthy twins, IBD patients shared fewer clonotypes with other individuals, and the difference was most pronounced in patients with signs of disease activity. Distinction between different T cell subtypes could not be achieved in the analysis. No single strong signal or clonotype linked to IBD turned up in the results, so the idea that one exists was not supported. A decrease in TCRbeta repertoire diversity, as measured by inverse Simpson index, was observed in IBD patients compared with their healthy co-twins. No difference in repertoire similarity was observed between concordant and discordant twins, possibly owing to limited statistical power. Because patients received different immunosuppressive treatments, the repertoires may have picked up extra background noise and variability between individuals.

The germline V gene (reference sequence) supplies CDR1 GTSNPN and CDR2 SVGIG. The CDR3, from cysteine to phenylalanine, totals 12 residues. Only the protein is available. The receptor's source is a human donor with ulcerative colitis or Crohn's disease, or a healthy co-twin of an affected twin (not recorded which). The receptor chain draws on TRBV30 and TRBJ1-5. The sample consisted of blood. CDR3 loop: CAWSETRGPQHF.